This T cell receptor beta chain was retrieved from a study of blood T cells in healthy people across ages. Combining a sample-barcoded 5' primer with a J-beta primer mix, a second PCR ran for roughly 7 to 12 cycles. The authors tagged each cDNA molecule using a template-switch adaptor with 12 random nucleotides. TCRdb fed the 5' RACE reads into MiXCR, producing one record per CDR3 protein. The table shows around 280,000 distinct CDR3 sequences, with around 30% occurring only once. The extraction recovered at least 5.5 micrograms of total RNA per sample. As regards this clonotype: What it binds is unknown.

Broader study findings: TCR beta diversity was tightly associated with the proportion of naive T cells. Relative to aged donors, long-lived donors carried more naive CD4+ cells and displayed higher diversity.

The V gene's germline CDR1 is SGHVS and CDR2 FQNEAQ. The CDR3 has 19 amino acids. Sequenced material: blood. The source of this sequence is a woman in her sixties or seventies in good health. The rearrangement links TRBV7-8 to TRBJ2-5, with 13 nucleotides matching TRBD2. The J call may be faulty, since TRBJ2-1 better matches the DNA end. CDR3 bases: TGTGCCAGCAGCTCCTACAACTCTGGACTAGCGGGAGTTCTCCGGGAGCAGTTCTTC. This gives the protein CASSSYNSGLAGVLREQFF.